This TCR beta chain was profiled in a study of T cells after yellow fever vaccination. This clonotype was seen ten or more times. The CDR3 sequence is 15 residues long. The germline V gene has CDR1 LGHDT and CDR2 YNNKEL (reference sequence). Trimming cost V 1 base and J 0 bases, with 9 bases left between them. One entry per CDR3 protein, called by TCRdb with MiXCR from the 5' RACE reads. The table lists about 320,000 distinct CDR3 sequences, 3.5% to 4.5% of them singletons. The chain joins TRBV3-1 to TRBJ2-5; D is undetermined. The source is a man younger than 30 who received the YFV17D yellow fever vaccine. Material: PBMCs, obtained 15 days after the yellow fever booster vaccination. The CDR3 reads CASSQVGPHQETQYF. CDR3 coding DNA: TGTGCCAGCAGCCAAGTCGGACCGCACCAAGAGACCCAGTACTTC.